This TCR beta chain was captured in a study of T cells in Graves' hyperthyroidism and ophthalmopathy. Across the whole study: Initial diagnosis, before any treatment, was when peripheral blood was collected.

This clonotype has a count of ten or more. What it recognizes is unknown. For Graves' hyperthyroidism to be stable, ophthalmopathy could not progress within 18 months. PBMCs were obtained from about 10 ml fresh peripheral blood. Germline-derived CDR1 and CDR2 are MNHEY and SMNVEV (reference sequence). The CDR3 runs to 13 residues. V was cut by 5 bases and J by 3 bases, with 11 bases left in between. Amplified regions were TCR beta CDR3 sequences from RNA transcripts. HTBI primers were employed in a first-round RT-PCR of the TCR CDR3. A single record per CDR3 protein comes from TCRdb applying MiXCR to the multiplex PCR reads. The sample lists approximately 560,000 distinct CDR3 sequences, approximately 15% seen once, with approximately 7.4% in the top ten. Findings of the study overall: The model made its ophthalmopathy prediction, and onset followed a median around six months later.

Sequencing input: blood. The source of this sequence is a woman in her 30s with Graves' hyperthyroidism. The chain couples TRBV27 to TRBJ2-7, with D perhaps matching TRBD2 (5 bases). DNA for the CDR3: TGTGCCAGCAGTCGGGGTACAATCTACGAGCAGTACTTC. Residues: CASSRGTIYEQYF.